One and the same sample provided the 5 T cell receptor beta chains below, sequenced in a study of graft-versus-host responses after intestinal transplantation. TCRdb keeps only in-frame clones here, not all; method: immunoSEQ multiplex PCR. The top ten hold about 0.2% of the sample, which has roughly 130,000 clones, 80% to 95% seen once. These TCRs' antigens remain unknown. The sample here was unstimulated CD4+ T cells sorted from spleen or lymph node cells, taken before intestinal transplant. The receptors come from a human donor who received an intestinal transplant.

The chain combines TRBV18 with TRBJ2-3; TRBD2 agrees at 8 bases. V lost 2 bases to trimming and J lost 4 bases; unmatched junction nucleotides: 5. Germline V lookup: CDR1 KGHSH, CDR2 LQKENI. This CDR3 spans 15 amino acids. The CDR3 bases are TGTGCCAGCTCACCAGGGACTAGTCTCCCAGATACGCAGTATTTT. This encodes CASSPGTSLPDTQYF. Supplemented by reference TRBV18 and TRBJ2-3, the full variable domain reads NAGVMQNPRHLVRRRGQEARLRCSPMKGHSHVYWYRQLPEEGLKFMVYLQKENIIDESGMPKERFSAEFPKEGPSILRIQQVVRGDSAAYFCASSPGTSLPDTQYFGPGTRLTVL.

J is TRBJ1-2 and V is TRBV14; 9 bases line up with TRBD1. This CDR3 is built from 14 residues. V lost 3 bases and J lost 8; bases outside the gene matches: 7. CDR1 is SGHDN and CDR2 is FVKESK in the germline V gene. The CDR3 loop reads CASSHLDRGGGYTF. In DNA form, the CDR3 reads TGTGCCAGCAGCCACCTGGACAGGGGTGGCGGCTACACCTTC.

The chain has TRBV6-1 and TRBJ2-7, with 7 bases fitting TRBD1. Germline V gene lookup returns CDR1 MNHNS and CDR2 SASEGT. Trimming cost V 5 bases and J 3 bases; bases outside gene matches: 7. This CDR3 is 14 amino acids long. The CDR3 DNA reads TGTGCCAGCAGTCGGGACAGAGCCTACTACGAGCAGTACTTC. Translating gives CASSRDRAYYEQYF.

This clone has a handful of counts. V and J are TRBV27 and TRBJ1-2; 9 bases are a match to TRBD1. This CDR3 has 14 residues. Germline loops: CDR1 MNHEY, CDR2 SMNVEV (reference sequence). With V trimmed by 8 bases and J by 7 bases, 11 bases remained unmatched. The CDR3 DNA sequence: TGTGCCAGCCGCATCGACCGGGACAGGGCTGGCTACACCTTC. It yields the protein CASRIDRDRAGYTF.

The chain has TRBV6-5 and TRBJ1-4, with D unclear. V gave up 5 bases and J gave up 8 bases, with 12 bases separating them. The CDR3 loop spans 13 amino acids. Germline V gene sequence: CDR1 MNHEY, CDR2 SVGAGI. The CDR3 DNA sequence: TGTGCCAGCAGTCGCGGGCTTAAGGAAAAACTGTTTTTT. Amino acid sequence: CASSRGLKEKLFF.